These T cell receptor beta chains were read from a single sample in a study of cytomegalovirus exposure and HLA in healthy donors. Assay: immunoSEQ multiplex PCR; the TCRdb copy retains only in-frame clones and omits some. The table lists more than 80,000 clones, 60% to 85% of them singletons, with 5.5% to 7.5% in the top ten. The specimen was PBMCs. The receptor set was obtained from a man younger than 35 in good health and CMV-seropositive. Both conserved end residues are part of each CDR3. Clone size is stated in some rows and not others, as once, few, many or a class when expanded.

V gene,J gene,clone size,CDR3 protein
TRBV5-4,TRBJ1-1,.,CASSLASVGSLGAEAFF
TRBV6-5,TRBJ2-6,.,CASAAASGANVLTF
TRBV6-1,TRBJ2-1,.,CASSARANEQFF
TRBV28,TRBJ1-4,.,CASRPRDREEKLFF
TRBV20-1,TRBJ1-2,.,CSSGTLYGYTF
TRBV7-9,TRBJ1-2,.,CASSSSNYGYTF
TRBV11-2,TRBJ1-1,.,CASSLSTEAFF
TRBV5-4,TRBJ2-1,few,CASSPGGLAGNNEQFF
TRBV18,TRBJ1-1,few,CASSPGLSNTEAFF
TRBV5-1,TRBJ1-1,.,CASSFGQGGTEAFF
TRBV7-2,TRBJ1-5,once,CASSSNRDQPQHF
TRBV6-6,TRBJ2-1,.,CASSRRDRGPNEQFF
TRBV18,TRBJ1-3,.,CASSPAGPGNTIYF
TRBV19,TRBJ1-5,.,CASSSGAGNQPQHF
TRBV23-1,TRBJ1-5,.,CASSLFWPQHF
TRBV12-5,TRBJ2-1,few,CASGLVLSGQANEQFF
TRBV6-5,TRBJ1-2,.,CASSHRGRGYGYTF
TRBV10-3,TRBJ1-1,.,CAISVVRDILQEAFF
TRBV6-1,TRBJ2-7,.,CASSSVSYEQYF
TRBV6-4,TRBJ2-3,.,CASRNGTGDTDTQYF
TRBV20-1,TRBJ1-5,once,CSAFPGPQHF
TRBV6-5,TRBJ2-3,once,CASSYSNVPVADTQYF
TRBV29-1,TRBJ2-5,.,CSVDRVGETQYF
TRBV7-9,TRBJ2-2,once,CASSTRTSGTGELFF
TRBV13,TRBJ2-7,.,CASSLALAGTYEQYF
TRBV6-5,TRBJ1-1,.,CASSLRGEYSEAFF
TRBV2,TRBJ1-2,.,CAGQSGRLGYTF
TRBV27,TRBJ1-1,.,CASSPRRVTEAFF
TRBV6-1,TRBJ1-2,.,CASRYRGNLNYGYTF
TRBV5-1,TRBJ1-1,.,CASSFTPGTEAFF
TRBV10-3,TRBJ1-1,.,CAIQSRNTEAFF
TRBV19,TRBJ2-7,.,CASSIRVGYEQYF
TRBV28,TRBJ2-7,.,CASSSNYEQYF
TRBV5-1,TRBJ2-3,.,CASSFTRVGDTQYF
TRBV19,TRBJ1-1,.,CASTRGTEAFF
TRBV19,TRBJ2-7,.,CASTESGSAPYEQYF
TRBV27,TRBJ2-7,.,CASRGWSYEQYF
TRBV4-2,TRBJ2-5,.,CASSQDSQGEETQYF
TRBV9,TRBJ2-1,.,CASSVVSSDYNEQFF
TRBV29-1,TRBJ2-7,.,CSVGQGTGVWVSEQYF
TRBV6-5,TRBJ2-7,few,CASKRAKRGEQYF
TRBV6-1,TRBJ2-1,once,CASSVGQVRFF
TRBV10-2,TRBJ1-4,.,CASSQTGVNEKLFF